This TCR beta chain is from a study of blood T cell repertoires in COVID-19. The CDR3 totals 14 residues. V was pared by 9 bases and J by 3 bases, with 4 bases of the junction left unmatched. Germline CDR1 reads KGHDR; CDR2 reads SFDVKD. Using immunoSEQ multiplex PCR, the repertoire was profiled, and TCRdb retains in-frame clones only, with some absent. Of under 300,000 clones in the sample, more than 75% were seen once. The clonotype originates from a woman in her forties or fifties who had recovered from COVID-19. This chain connects TRBV24-1 to TRBJ2-2; 9 bases map to TRBD1. The sample was PBMCs or T cells enriched from blood (not recorded which). CDR3 in amino acids: CATRRTGDTGELFF. The CDR3 nucleotides read TGTGCCACCCGACGGACAGGGGACACCGGGGAGCTGTTTTTT.